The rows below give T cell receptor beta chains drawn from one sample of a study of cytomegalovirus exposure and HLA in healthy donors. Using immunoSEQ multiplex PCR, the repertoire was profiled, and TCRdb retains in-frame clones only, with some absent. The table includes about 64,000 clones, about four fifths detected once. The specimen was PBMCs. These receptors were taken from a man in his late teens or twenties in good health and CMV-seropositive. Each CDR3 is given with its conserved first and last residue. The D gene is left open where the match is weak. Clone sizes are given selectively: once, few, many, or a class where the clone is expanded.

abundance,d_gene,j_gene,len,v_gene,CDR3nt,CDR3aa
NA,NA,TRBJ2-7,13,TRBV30,TGTGCCTGGAGTTCGTTTGGCTTTCACGAGCAGTACTTC,CAWSSFGFHEQYF
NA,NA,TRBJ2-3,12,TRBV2,TGTGCCAGCACCCTCAGCACAGATACGCAGTATTTT,CASTLSTDTQYF
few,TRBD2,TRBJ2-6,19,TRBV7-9,TGTGCCAGCAGCTCCCTTAGGGGGACTAGCGTTACCGGGGCCAACGTCCTGACTTTC,CASSSLRGTSVTGANVLTF
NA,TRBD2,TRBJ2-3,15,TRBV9,TGTGCCAGCAGCGAGACTAGCGGGGTTACAGATACGCAGTATTTT,CASSETSGVTDTQYF
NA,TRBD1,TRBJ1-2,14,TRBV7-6,TGTGCCAGCAGCCCAGGACAGGGGAATTATGGCTACACCTTC,CASSPGQGNYGYTF
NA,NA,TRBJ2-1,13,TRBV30,TGTGCCTGGAAGAGGTACTTATACAATGAGCAGTTCTTC,CAWKRYLYNEQFF
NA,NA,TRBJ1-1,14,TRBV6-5,TGTGCCAGCAGTTTTGACACCAGGAACACTGAAGCTTTCTTT,CASSFDTRNTEAFF
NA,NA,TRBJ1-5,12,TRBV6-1,TGTGCCAGCACGGGGGGGAGTCAGCCCCAGCATTTT,CASTGGSQPQHF
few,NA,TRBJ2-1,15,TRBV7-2,TGTGCCAGCAGCTTCCTTTCGAGCTCCTACAATGAGCAGTTCTTC,CASSFLSSSYNEQFF
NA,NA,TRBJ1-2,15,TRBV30,TGTGCCTGGAGTGTTCTCCTGGGGGGGGGCTATGGCTACACCTTC,CAWSVLLGGGYGYTF
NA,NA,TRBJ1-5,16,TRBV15,TGTGCCACCAGCAGAGATCTCGGGGGATGGCATCAGCCCCAGCATTTT,CATSRDLGGWHQPQHF
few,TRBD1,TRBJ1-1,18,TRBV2,TGTGCCAGCAGTTCTATATTGGGACAGGGCCCGAGGGACACTGAAGCTTTCTTT,CASSSILGQGPRDTEAFF
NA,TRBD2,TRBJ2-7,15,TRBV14,TGTGCCAGCAGCCAAAGATCTAGCGGGAACTACGAGCAGTACTTC,CASSQRSSGNYEQYF
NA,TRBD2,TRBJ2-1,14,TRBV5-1,TGCGCCAGCAGATCATCTAGCGGTAACAATGAGCAGTTCTTC,CASRSSSGNNEQFF
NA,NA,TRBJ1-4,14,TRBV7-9,TGTGCCAGCAGCCCGTCAATCGGAGGTGAAAAACTGTTTTTT,CASSPSIGGEKLFF
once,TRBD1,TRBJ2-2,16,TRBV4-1,TGCGCCAGCAGCCAGGGGACAGGGGATTACACCGGGGAGCTGTTTTTT,CASSQGTGDYTGELFF
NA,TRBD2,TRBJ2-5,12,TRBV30,TGTGCCTGGGGTGGGGGGGAAGAGACCCAGTACTTC,CAWGGGEETQYF
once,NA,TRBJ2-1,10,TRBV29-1,TGCAGCGTTGTTGAACAGGGCCGGTTCTTC,CSVVEQGRFF
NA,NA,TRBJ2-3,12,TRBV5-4,TGTGCCAGCAGCCCCTATACGGATACGCAGTATTTT,CASSPYTDTQYF
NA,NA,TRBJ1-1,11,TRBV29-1,TGCAGCGGATCGGTGCTTCCTGAAGCTTTCTTT,CSGSVLPEAFF
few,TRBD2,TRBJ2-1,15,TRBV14,TGTGCCAGCAGCCTTACTAGCGGAGGGGGTAATGAGCAGTTCTTC,CASSLTSGGGNEQFF
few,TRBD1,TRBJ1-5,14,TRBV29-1,TGCAGCATCTCTGTGGACAGGGGCAATCAGCCCCAGCATTTT,CSISVDRGNQPQHF
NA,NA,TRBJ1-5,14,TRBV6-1,TGTGCCAGCAGGTTAGACAGCGGCAATCAGCCCCAGCATTTT,CASRLDSGNQPQHF